These 27 T cell receptor beta chains came from one sample sequenced in a study of identifying expanded T cells in peripheral blood. The method was immunoSEQ multiplex PCR; TCRdb's version includes in-frame clones alone and lacks a portion of them. Here the sample spans about 52,000 clones, around 82% being singletons. The sequenced material came from blood. Receptor source: a person aged 18-69 years in good health.

This clone has only a few counts. The chain uses TRBV7-3 and TRBJ1-1; 7 bases agree with TRBD1. This CDR3 spans 14 amino acids. The germline V gene has CDR1 SGHTA and CDR2 FQGTGA. The V and J ends lost 5 bases and 4 bases, in that order; junction bases with no gene match: 7. The DNA for the CDR3 is TGTGCCAGCAGCCCTAGACAGGGCGGCACTGAAGCTTTCTTT. It translates to CASSPRQGGTEAFF.

The count of this clone is one. The chain combines TRBV7-9 with TRBJ1-4, with 7 bases aligning to TRBD1. CDR1 and CDR2 (germline): SEHNR, FQNEAQ (reference sequence). V lost 5 bases to trimming and J lost 8 bases; unmatched junction nucleotides: 11. The CDR3 runs to 15 residues. CDR3 region: CASSRIDRVVEKLFF. The CDR3 region has the DNA TGTGCCAGCAGCCGGATCGACAGGGTGGTAGAAAAACTGTTTTTT.

This chain joins TRBV5-6 and TRBJ2-1; the D call may be TRBD1 or TRBD2 (7 bases each). V was cut by 4 bases and J by 4 bases, with 18 bases left in between. The CDR3 runs 16 residues. From germline, CDR1 is SGHDT and CDR2 YYEEEE. CDR3 DNA sequence: TGTGCCAGCAGCCCAGGGGGGGGACTCCCGTACAATGAGCAGTTCTTC. Translation gives CASSPGGGLPYNEQFF.

This sequence joins TRBV11-3 and TRBJ1-4; D remains unclear. CDR1 and CDR2 from the germline V gene are SGHNT and YENEEA. V gave up 5 bases and J gave up 5 bases, with 9 bases separating them. This CDR3 has 13 amino acids. CDR3 sequence (DNA): TGTGCCAGCAGCCGAGGCCCGAATGAAAAACTGTTTTTT. Protein: CASSRGPNEKLFF.

J is TRBJ1-2 and V is TRBV4-2; TRBD1 might be the D (6 bases). V lost 0 bases to trimming and J lost 2 bases, with 10 bases between them. The CDR3 sequence is 15 residues long. The germline V gene has CDR1 LGHNA and CDR2 YNFKEQ. CDR3 sequence: CASSQDNRDNYGYTF. The CDR3 nucleotides read TGTGCCAGCAGCCAAGATAACAGGGACAACTATGGCTACACCTTC.

The V call is TRBV14, the J call TRBJ1-2, with D unresolved. The germline V gene encodes CDR1 SGHDN and CDR2 FVKESK. The length of the CDR3 is 13 residues. The V end was cut by 0 bases, the J end by 8 bases, with 10 bases between. The CDR3 bases are TGTGCCAGCAGCCAAGAAACCGGGCCCGGCTACACCTTC. Its protein is CASSQETGPGYTF.

The chain has TRBV30 and TRBJ2-1; 8 bases fit TRBD2. V gave up 4 bases and J gave up 6 bases; unmatched junction bases: 11. Per germline, CDR1 GTSNPN and CDR2 SVGIG (reference sequence). The CDR3 covers 15 residues. CDR3 region: CAWTGERGSVNEQFF. The CDR3 DNA sequence: TGTGCCTGGACCGGGGAGCGGGGGAGCGTCAATGAGCAGTTCTTC.

The V and J genes are TRBV5-6 and TRBJ1-2, with D possibly being TRBD1 (6 bases). V lost 2 bases and J lost 8, with 13 bases in between. This CDR3 region has 13 residues. Germline CDR1 reads SGHDT; CDR2 reads YYEEEE. The CDR3: CASSLRTALGYTF. The CDR3 region has the DNA TGTGCCAGCAGCTTAAGGACAGCCTTGGGCTACACCTTC.

The gene calls are TRBV6-5 and TRBJ1-2, with 7 nucleotides matching TRBD1. There are 15 residues in the CDR3. Germline V CDR1 and CDR2: MNHEY, SVGAGI. V trimming: 4 bases; J trimming: 5 bases; junction bases outside the gene matches: 10. The CDR3, as DNA: TGTGCCAGCAGTTCCGCCAGGGACAGCGGGTATGGCTACACCTTC. Translating it yields CASSSARDSGYGYTF.

The chain links TRBV10-1 to TRBJ2-1; D is perhaps TRBD1 (5 bases). CDR1 is WNHNN and CDR2 is SYGVQD in the germline V gene (reference sequence). Trimming left V 3 bases short and J 5 bases short, with 8 bases between. The CDR3 sequence is 13 residues long. The CDR3 protein is CASSEQVHNEQFF. The CDR3 DNA sequence: TGCGCCAGCAGTGAACAGGTACACAATGAGCAGTTCTTC.

This clone was detected a few times. V is TRBV7-9 and J is TRBJ1-1; D may be TRBD1 (5 bases). The CDR3 has 13 amino acids. From germline, CDR1 is SEHNR and CDR2 FQNEAQ (reference sequence). The V and J ends lost 3 bases and 1 base respectively, with 6 bases between them. The CDR3 DNA reads TGTGCCAGCAGCTTTACAGGGAACACTGAAGCTTTCTTT. Protein sequence: CASSFTGNTEAFF.

The CDR3 sequence is CASNRGGQRTDTQYF. The CDR3 DNA sequence: TGCGCCAGTAACCGAGGGGGCCAGAGGACAGATACGCAGTATTTT. This chain joins TRBV5-1 and TRBJ2-3, with TRBD1 matching 7 bases. The CDR3 spans 15 residues. The germline CDR1 and CDR2 sequences are SGHRS and YFSETQ. V was clipped by 8 bases and J by 3 bases; unmatched bases: 12.

This chain uses TRBV4-3 with TRBJ2-7; 7 positions agree with TRBD2. The junction had 2 bases not matched to a gene; V was cut back by 6 bases and J by 6 bases. The CDR3 sequence is 11 residues long. CDR1 is LGHNA and CDR2 is YSLEER in the germline V gene. CDR3: CASSWGGEQYF. In DNA, the CDR3 is TGCGCCAGCAGTTGGGGGGGCGAGCAGTACTTC.

This chain links TRBV6-5 with TRBJ1-2; no clear D. In germline, CDR1 is MNHEY, CDR2 SVGAGI. The germline V and J ends were trimmed by 2 bases and 5 bases, with 18 bases remaining between them. CDR3 length: 16 residues. The CDR3 spells CASSYDRATVYYGYTF. For the CDR3, the DNA is TGTGCCAGCAGTTACGATCGGGCGACCGTTTATTATGGCTACACCTTC.

The V gene is TRBV9, the J gene TRBJ2-1; 8 bases match TRBD2. The ends lost 3 bases at V and 9 bases at J; junction bases unmatched: 17. The CDR3 runs 17 residues. CDR1 SGDLS and CDR2 YYNGEE come from the germline V gene. Here the CDR3 reads CASSGGLSGRTRTEQFF. CDR3 in DNA: TGTGCCAGCAGCGGGGGCCTAAGCGGGAGAACACGGACTGAGCAGTTCTTC.

The chain employs TRBV7-8 and TRBJ1-2; D is ambiguous. V shed 4 bases and J shed 7 bases, with 13 bases lying between them. Germline V CDR1 and CDR2: SGHVS, FQNEAQ. CDR3 length: 13 amino acids. CDR3: CASSSDPYAGYTF. CDR3 coding DNA: TGTGCCAGCAGCTCAGATCCCTATGCTGGCTACACCTTC.

This clone is labeled as large (0.1 to 1%). This chain joins TRBV19 and TRBJ1-1; tentative D call: TRBD1 (5 bases). CDR1 and CDR2 (germline): LNHDA, SQIVND (reference sequence). The CDR3 is made up of 10 amino acids. Deletions cut 7 bases from V and 10 bases from J, with 10 bases between. This CDR3 is CASMMGTAFF. The CDR3 DNA follows: TGTGCCAGTATGATGGGGACAGCTTTCTTT.

The chain joins TRBV7-9 to TRBJ1-3, with 10 positions matching TRBD1. CDR1 SEHNR and CDR2 FQNEAQ come from the germline V gene (reference sequence). CDR3 size: 16 residues. The V segment lost 5 bases and the J segment 3 bases; nucleotides outside the gene matches: 7. The CDR3 loop is CASSPSTGGSGNTIYF. The CDR3 nucleotides read TGTGCCAGCAGCCCTTCGACAGGGGGCAGTGGAAACACCATATATTTT.

J is TRBJ1-3 and V is TRBV5-1; no firm D call. The CDR3 loop spans 13 amino acids. V was shortened by 5 bases and J by 4 bases, with 10 bases between the two germline ends. Germline values: CDR1 SGHRS, CDR2 YFSETQ. In DNA, the CDR3 is TGCGCCAGCAGTCTGGGTTGGGGAAACACCATATATTTT. It translates to CASSLGWGNTIYF.

The CDR3 sequence: CASSSYGTADEKLFF. CDR3 bases: TGTGCCAGCAGCTCGTACGGGACAGCCGATGAAAAACTGTTTTTT. The V and J genes are TRBV11-2 and TRBJ1-4, with TRBD1 identical over 7 bases. The junction had 8 bases not matched to a gene; V was cut back by 4 bases and J by 6 bases. The germline V gene encodes CDR1 SGHAT and CDR2 FQNNGV. The CDR3 sequence is 15 residues long.

This chain joins TRBV27 and TRBJ1-1, with D possibly being TRBD1 (6 bases). Looked up from germline, CDR1 is MNHEY and CDR2 is SMNVEV (reference sequence). The CDR3 covers 15 residues. V was trimmed by 6 bases and J by 5 bases, leaving 19 bases between them. The CDR3 reads CASSPWGGAGTEAFF. The CDR3 coding sequence is TGTGCCAGCAGCCCTTGGGGGGGCGCCGGAACTGAAGCTTTCTTT.

The chain recombines TRBV7-2 with TRBJ2-2; D remains unclear. In germline, CDR1 is SGHTA, CDR2 FQGNSA. The V end lost 1 base, the J end lost 14 bases, and 11 bases lay between the germline ends. This CDR3 contains 12 residues. The CDR3 region is CASSLGLPSLFF. In DNA, the CDR3 is TGTGCCAGCAGCTTAGGTTTGCCAAGTCTGTTTTTT.

CDR3 loop: CASGRPSGRENEQFF. DNA of the CDR3: TGTGCCAGCGGGCGCCCTAGCGGGAGGGAAAATGAGCAGTTCTTC. The J gene is TRBJ2-1, the V gene TRBV6-6, with TRBD2 identical over 12 bases. CDR3 length equals 15 residues. V shed 8 bases and J 7 bases; nucleotides not matched to a gene: 9. The germline gives CDR1 MNHNY, CDR2 SVGAGI (reference sequence).

V gene TRBV9 combines with J gene TRBJ1-2; D is unresolved. The CDR3 has 13 residues. The germline CDR1 and CDR2 sequences are SGDLS and YYNGEE. The V end was cut by 0 bases, the J end by 3 bases, with 6 bases between. The chain's CDR3 is CASSVAQHYGYTF. The CDR3 DNA reads TGTGCCAGCAGCGTAGCGCAGCACTATGGCTACACCTTC.

The CDR3 here is CASSLAGTGGSGELFF. The CDR3 region has the DNA TGTGCCAGCAGCTTAGCTGGGACAGGGGGGTCCGGGGAGCTGTTTTTT. The genes are TRBV7-9 and TRBJ2-2; TRBD1 aligns across 11 bases. In germline, CDR1 is SEHNR, CDR2 FQNEAQ (reference sequence). This CDR3 contains 16 residues. V lost 0 bases to trimming and J lost 6 bases; unmatched junction nucleotides: 3.

This clone was recorded only once. The chain recombines TRBV18 with TRBJ1-5; D may be TRBD1 (6 bases). Germline-derived CDR1 and CDR2 are KGHSH and LQKENI. The CDR3 extends over 15 amino acids. Between the trimmed V and J ends, which lost 2 bases and 3 bases, there was a span of 11 bases. This chain's CDR3 is CASSPRGFDNQPQHF. The CDR3 DNA sequence: TGTGCCAGCTCACCAAGGGGGTTTGACAATCAGCCCCAGCATTTT.

The chain couples TRBV6-6 to TRBJ1-3; D is unresolved. CDR1 is MNHNY, CDR2 SVGAGI, per germline (reference sequence). V gave up 5 bases and J gave up 4 bases, with 9 bases separating them. The CDR3 is 13 amino acids. The CDR3 nucleotides are TGTGCCAGCAGTGAGGCGGGGGGAAACACCATATATTTT. Protein product: CASSEAGGNTIYF.